The T cell receptor (beta chain) under discussion was sequenced for a study of post-analysis software for immune sequencing data. The TCR beta cDNA libraries contained unique molecular identifiers. From the PCR reads, TCRdb called clonotypes with MiXCR, one entry per CDR3 protein. The top ten hold around 6% of the sample, which has about 540,000 distinct CDR3 sequences, around 34% seen once. This clonotype showed up just a few times. What it recognizes is unknown. Whole-study findings and limits: Comparison with controls showed significantly lower normalized Chao1 diversity in multiple sclerosis patients. In patients, about five TRBV segments were more frequent than in controls, with TRBV5-6, TRBV5-1 and TRBV20-1 among them.

This CDR3 spans 14 amino acids. CDR1 is DFQATT, CDR2 SNEGSKA, per germline (reference sequence). V gave up 8 bases and J gave up 6 bases; unmatched junction bases: 13. The sequenced sample was blood. This TCR derives from a girl aged 2-17 years with multiple sclerosis. The J gene is TRBJ2-1, the V gene TRBV20-1, with TRBD2 matching over 7 bases. This CDR3 reads CSPNEWGGVNEQFF. The CDR3 bases are TGCAGTCCTAATGAGTGGGGGGGTGTCAATGAGCAGTTCTTC.